These T cell receptor beta chains were read from a single sample in a study of OX40 agonist ivuxolimab in advanced cancers. Generated by immunoSEQ multiplex PCR, the TCRdb table keeps only in-frame clones and is missing some. This sample yields about 130,000 clones, of which about nine tenths are seen a single time; under 0.95% belongs to the top ten. This specimen consisted of CD4+ or CD8+ T cells sorted from blood, obtained in a trial of the OX40 agonist ivuxolimab. Receptor source: an adult with an advanced solid tumor such as melanoma, head and neck, liver or kidney cancer. Each CDR3 is given with its conserved first and last residue. D genes are given only for firm matches. Clone size is not always given. Where it is, it says once, few, many or a class for expanded clones.

TRBJ2-7 | TRBV5-8 | NA | NA | TGTGCCAGCAGCTTAGGGAACTACGAGCAGTACTTC | CASSLGNYEQYF
TRBJ2-2 | TRBV13 | TRBD2 | NA | TGTGCCAGCAGCTTAAGAGCGGGAGGGCTAAACACCGGGGAGCTGTTTTTT | CASSLRAGGLNTGELFF
TRBJ2-1 | TRBV7-3 | NA | NA | TGTGCCAGCAGCTTTTCGGGGGCCGACAATGAGCAGTTCTTC | CASSFSGADNEQFF
TRBJ2-5 | TRBV12-5 | NA | NA | TGTGCTAGTGGTTTAAAAGAGACCCAGTACTTC | CASGLKETQYF
TRBJ1-2 | TRBV27 | TRBD1 | NA | TGTGCCAGCAGAACGGACAGGGGAAGAAGGGGCTACACCTTC | CASRTDRGRRGYTF
TRBJ2-7 | TRBV5-5 | TRBD1 | NA | TGTGCCAGCAGCTACCCAAGAGGGACAGGGGTAGACGAGCAGTACTTC | CASSYPRGTGVDEQYF
TRBJ2-7 | TRBV28 | NA | NA | TGTGCCAGCGGAGTCGGGCAATCCTACGAGCAGTACTTC | CASGVGQSYEQYF
TRBJ2-3 | TRBV5-1 | TRBD2 | NA | TGCGCCAGCAGCCAAGCGGGAGGGCCTACAGATACGCAGTATTTT | CASSQAGGPTDTQYF
TRBJ2-5 | TRBV6-6 | NA | NA | TGTGCCAGCACCACCACTACCGGCCTAACAGAGACCCAGTACTTC | CASTTTTGLTETQYF
TRBJ2-6 | TRBV2 | NA | NA | TGTGCCAGCAGTGTAAGAGGGTTCTCTGGGGCCAACGTCCTGACTTTC | CASSVRGFSGANVLTF
TRBJ2-1 | TRBV30 | TRBD1 | NA | TGTGCCCGGTGGGACAGCTCCTACAATGAGCAGTTCTTC | CARWDSSYNEQFF
TRBJ1-1 | TRBV19 | NA | NA | TGTGCCAGTAGTATTAGGGGGGGGTTGAGCACTGAAGCTTTCTTT | CASSIRGGLSTEAFF
TRBJ1-6 | TRBV5-6 | NA | NA | TGTGCCAGCAGCTTGACAGGATATTCACCCCTCCACTTT | CASSLTGYSPLHF
TRBJ1-2 | TRBV10-3 | NA | once | TGTGCCGCCCAAGAGGCCGCCTCCTATGGCTACACCTTC | CAAQEAASYGYTF